These T cell receptor beta chains were read from a single sample in a study of cytomegalovirus exposure and HLA in healthy donors. Clones were read by immunoSEQ multiplex PCR, and TCRdb kept only the in-frame ones, dropping some. The sample contains more than 70,000 clones, over 70% of which appear only once. Sequencing was done on a sample of PBMCs. Receptors were obtained from a boy younger than 18 in good health and CMV-seronegative. Each CDR3 is given with its conserved first and last residue. Size values are once, few and many counts, or a class for expanded clones, and some rows have none.

V	J	size	CDR3
TRBV29-1	TRBJ2-1	-	CSVSGQGNTNEQFF
TRBV18	TRBJ1-1	-	CASSPQNYRDVNTEAFF
TRBV5-6	TRBJ1-3	-	CASSLRGSLSGNTIYF
TRBV7-2	TRBJ1-2	-	CAIRGPTYYGYTF
TRBV13	TRBJ2-1	-	CASSLDRGLAGNEQFF
TRBV29-1	TRBJ1-2	-	CSVESSALYGYTF
TRBV9	TRBJ1-5	-	CASSVSGTGHQPQHF
TRBV29-1	TRBJ1-2	-	CSVPTGGYHGYTF
TRBV9	TRBJ2-1	few	CASSRETFTEQFF
TRBV15	TRBJ1-1	-	CATSRGGPEAFF
TRBV6-4	TRBJ2-1	-	CASSLWRSNEQFF
TRBV7-9	TRBJ2-2	-	CAGGGAVTGELFF
TRBV6-5	TRBJ2-2	-	CASRWAMNTGELFF
TRBV4-3	TRBJ2-3	-	CASSHRYEASGDTQYF
TRBV4-1	TRBJ2-5	-	CASSQGTGGGETQYF
TRBV5-4	TRBJ1-6	-	CASNSPNSPLHF
TRBV7-2	TRBJ1-6	-	CASSLAETGGSPLHF
TRBV7-8	TRBJ2-3	-	CASSHGMGTDTQYF
TRBV19	TRBJ1-1	-	CASSWGTPNTEAFF
TRBV30	TRBJ1-4	-	CAWSGTVQLFF
TRBV7-9	TRBJ2-5	-	CASSLIGGEETQYF
TRBV28	TRBJ1-1	-	CASSPVGTVNTEAFF
TRBV9	TRBJ2-1	-	CASSVVGEDEQFF
TRBV6-5	TRBJ2-1	few	CASSSSPGGNEQFF
TRBV7-9	TRBJ2-1	-	CASSHGLGIHEQFF
TRBV27	TRBJ2-5	-	CASSRGGGETQYF